The 14 T cell receptor beta chains below were found in one sample sequenced in a study of blood T cell repertoires in COVID-19. Produced via immunoSEQ multiplex PCR; TCRdb's table is partial and in-frame only. The table lists 110,000 or so clones, 75% to 90% of them singletons. Material for sequencing was peripheral blood. The source of these receptors is a woman aged 40 to 50 with acute or convalescent COVID-19.

The chain is built from TRBV7-2 and TRBJ2-1; 12 positions agree with TRBD2. The V gene end was trimmed by 5 bases and the J gene end by 2 bases; junction bases not matched to a gene: 13. The CDR3 contains 19 residues. Germline V gene lookup returns CDR1 SGHTA and CDR2 FQGNSA. CDR3 amino acids: CASSRWRTSGAGAYNEQFF. CDR3 nucleotide sequence: TGTGCCAGCAGCAGATGGAGGACTAGCGGGGCGGGCGCCTACAATGAGCAGTTCTTC.

The V and J genes are TRBV21-1 and TRBJ1-5; the tabulated D call, TRBD1, remains unverified against the DNA. TRBV21-1 is designated a pseudogene. This CDR3 region has 20 residues. In DNA, the CDR3 is TGTGCCAGCAGGGGTAAACCTGGGACAGAGTTTGCGGATAGCAATCAGCCCCAGCATTTT. Translation gives CASRGKPGTEFADSNQPQHF.

The chain combines TRBV4-3 with TRBJ2-1; possible D gene TRBD1, 5 bases. V was cut by 0 bases and J by 6 bases, with 9 bases left in between. CDR1 is LGHNA, CDR2 YSLEER, per germline. The CDR3 sequence is 14 residues long. CDR3 residues: CASSQETGRNEQFF. The CDR3 coding sequence is TGCGCCAGCAGCCAAGAAACAGGACGCAATGAGCAGTTCTTC.

J is TRBJ2-7 and V is TRBV6-5, with 13 nucleotides matching TRBD2. The length of the CDR3 is 15 residues. Trimming took 5 bases from V and 5 from J; bases not matched to a gene: 6. The germline gives CDR1 MNHEY, CDR2 SVGAGI. CDR3 amino acids: CASSQLAGGLNEQYF. The CDR3 bases are TGTGCCAGCAGTCAACTAGCGGGGGGGCTGAACGAGCAGTACTTC.

J is TRBJ1-6 and V is TRBV7-6, with unresolved D. V lost 0 bases, J lost 8 bases, and 11 bases lay in between. The germline gives CDR1 SGHVS, CDR2 FNYEAQ. The CDR3 loop spans 15 amino acids. CDR3 region: CASSLAGWRDSPLHF. The CDR3 coding sequence is TGTGCCAGCAGCTTAGCAGGGTGGAGGGATTCACCCCTCCACTTT.

There are a few counts of this clone. The gene calls are TRBV7-8 and TRBJ2-1; possible D gene TRBD2, 6 bases. This CDR3 is 15 amino acids long. Germline CDR1 reads SGHVS; CDR2 reads FQNEAQ. V was trimmed by 4 bases and J by 4 bases, leaving 14 bases between them. Here the CDR3 reads CASSSLPGLYNEQFF. The CDR3 nucleotides are TGTGCCAGCAGCTCACTCCCGGGACTTTACAATGAGCAGTTCTTC.

V and J are TRBV18 and TRBJ2-3; 7 positions agree with TRBD2. Germline loops: CDR1 KGHSH, CDR2 LQKENI. J lost 2 bases, V lost 4 bases, and 9 bases had no gene match. The CDR3 is 16 residues long. CDR3 in amino acids: CASSLSPGTTTDTQYF. The CDR3 DNA reads as TGTGCCAGCTCACTATCACCCGGGACTACCACAGATACGCAGTATTTT. The full variable domain, with the rest looked up from reference TRBV18 and TRBJ2-3, is NAGVMQNPRHLVRRRGQEARLRCSPMKGHSHVYWYRQLPEEGLKFMVYLQKENIIDESGMPKERFSAEFPKEGPSILRIQQVVRGDSAAYFCASSLSPGTTTDTQYFGPGTRLTVL.

The genes are TRBV19 and TRBJ1-5; 7 nucleotides line up with TRBD1. Germline lookup yields CDR1 LNHDA and CDR2 SQIVND (reference sequence). V lost 5 bases to trimming and J lost 1 base; unmatched junction nucleotides: 14. The CDR3 extends over 18 amino acids. Here the CDR3 reads CASSEGAGKFLSNQPQHF. Here the CDR3 DNA reads TGTGCCAGTAGTGAGGGGGCAGGGAAATTTCTAAGCAATCAGCCCCAGCATTTT.

The V and J genes are TRBV3-1 (or the pseudogene TRBV3-2) and TRBJ1-2, with TRBD1 identical over 8 bases. Germline-derived CDR1 and CDR2 are LGHDT and YNNKEL (reference sequence). This CDR3 comprises 14 residues. V gave up 5 bases and J gave up 4 bases; unmatched junction bases: 6. In DNA, the CDR3 is TGTGCCAGCAGCAGGACAGGGCAGCGCTATGGCTACACCTTC. It specifies CASSRTGQRYGYTF.

The chain carries TRBV9 and TRBJ1-1; 7 bases are a match to TRBD1. V gave up 3 bases and J gave up 7 bases; unmatched junction bases: 12. Per germline, CDR1 SGDLS and CDR2 YYNGEE. The CDR3 is made up of 15 amino acids. Here the CDR3 DNA reads TGTGCCAGCAGCGGAGCCGGGACAGATAACCTTGAAGCTTTCTTT. This codes for CASSGAGTDNLEAFF.

The rearrangement links TRBV7-2 to TRBJ2-3; no reliable D call. The length of the CDR3 is 16 residues. Deletions cut 1 base from V and 2 bases from J, with 13 bases between. CDR1 is SGHTA and CDR2 is FQGNSA in the germline V gene. CDR3 nucleotide sequence: TGTGCCAGCAGCTTAGAATTTGCGGCGTACACAGATACGCAGTATTTT. Translating gives CASSLEFAAYTDTQYF. Variable domain in full (rest from reference TRBV7-2 and TRBJ2-3): GAGVSQSPSNKVTEKGKDVELRCDPISGHTALYWYRQSLGQGLEFLIYFQGNSAPDKSGLPSDRFSAERTGGSVSTLTIQRTQQEDSAVYLCASSLEFAAYTDTQYFGPGTRLTVL.

The chain uses TRBV6-6 and TRBJ1-1, with TRBD1 matching 10 bases. With V trimmed by 5 bases and J by 6 bases, 12 bases remained unmatched. Germline CDR1 and CDR2: MNHNY and SVGAGI (reference sequence). CDR3 length equals 16 residues. This CDR3 is CASSQETGGGLAEAFF. CDR3 nucleotides: TGTGCCAGCAGTCAAGAGACAGGGGGCGGTTTGGCTGAAGCTTTCTTT.

This clone was found a few times. The J gene is TRBJ1-6, the V gene TRBV19; tentatively, D is TRBD1 (5 bases). This CDR3 is built from 14 residues. Germline V lookup: CDR1 LNHDA, CDR2 SQIVND (reference sequence). The V end was cut by 1 base, the J end by 6 bases, with 7 bases between. The CDR3 coding sequence is TGTGCCAGTAGTATAGGACAGCCTAATTCACCCCTCCACTTT. Its translation: CASSIGQPNSPLHF.

DNA for the CDR3: TGTGCCAGCAGCCCTGCGGCAGGGGTAGGGAACACCATATATTTT. It specifies CASSPAAGVGNTIYF. The V gene is TRBV7-9, the J gene TRBJ1-3, with D perhaps matching TRBD1 (6 bases). Germline values: CDR1 SEHNR, CDR2 FQNEAQ (reference sequence). V lost 5 bases to trimming and J lost 7 bases, with 18 bases between them. The CDR3 has 15 amino acids.